One and the same sample provided the 5 T cell receptor beta chains below, sequenced in a study of esophageal squamous cell carcinoma under preoperative chemotherapy. One entry per CDR3 protein results from TCRdb running MiXCR on the PCR reads. The sample has roughly 32,000 distinct CDR3 sequences, around 50% seen once. Sample time point: before preoperative PTX-NDP chemotherapy. The specimen was taken from a patient given preoperative chemotherapy. The receptors were sampled from a human donor with esophageal squamous cell carcinoma. The donor label of this sample is uncertain.

The genes are TRBV7-2 and TRBJ2-5, with D maybe TRBD1 (6 bases). V lost 1 base and J 8 bases, leaving 17 bases between the germline ends. Per the germline V gene, CDR1 is SGHTA and CDR2 is FQGNSA. CDR3 length: 15 amino acids. The CDR3 loop is CASSLGGRDHDTQYF. Written as DNA, the CDR3 is TGTGCCAGCAGCTTAGGGGGGCGCGACCATGATACCCAGTACTTC.

In this sample, this clonotype is medium-sized. A much larger clone sits a single nucleotide away, making a read error possible. V gene TRBV6-5 combines with J gene TRBJ2-5; D assignment may be TRBD1 or TRBD2 (6 bases each). Germline CDR1 reads MNHEY; CDR2 reads SVGAGI. Trimming stripped 7 bases from V and 11 bases from J, with 23 bases between. The CDR3 loop spans 14 amino acids. CDR3 sequence (DNA): TGTGCCAGCACCCCCGGGGGCCCCCGAACTGAGCAGTACTTC. It translates to CASTPGGPRTEQYF.

The chain links TRBV20-1 to TRBJ2-1; 8 bases align to TRBD2. The ends lost 6 bases at V and 3 bases at J; junction bases unmatched: 4. This CDR3 region has 13 residues. CDR1 is DFQATT and CDR2 is SNEGSKA in the germline V gene (reference sequence). The CDR3 region has the DNA TGCAGTGCGCGTAGCGGGATCTACAATGAGCAGTTCTTC. Translating it yields CSARSGIYNEQFF.

Only a few counts were recorded for this clonotype. The chain links TRBV6-1 to TRBJ2-3, with 8 positions matching TRBD1. The J segment lost 0 bases and the V segment lost 6 bases, leaving 11 bases of the junction unmatched. CDR1 is MNHNS and CDR2 is SASEGT in the germline V gene. The CDR3 is made up of 17 amino acids. In DNA form, the CDR3 reads TGTGCCAGCAGCCCTTATCAGGGGGCGCTTAGCACAGATACGCAGTATTTT. Amino acid sequence: CASSPYQGALSTDTQYF.

This clonotype came up many times. The gene calls are TRBV12-3 or TRBV12-4 and TRBJ2-2; 10 bases match TRBD2. V was clipped by 4 bases and J by 3 bases; unmatched bases: 8. CDR3 length: 17 amino acids. DNA for the CDR3: TGTGCCAGCAGTTGGGCTGGACTAGCGGACTACACCGGGGAGCTGTTTTTT. Encoded protein: CASSWAGLADYTGELFF.